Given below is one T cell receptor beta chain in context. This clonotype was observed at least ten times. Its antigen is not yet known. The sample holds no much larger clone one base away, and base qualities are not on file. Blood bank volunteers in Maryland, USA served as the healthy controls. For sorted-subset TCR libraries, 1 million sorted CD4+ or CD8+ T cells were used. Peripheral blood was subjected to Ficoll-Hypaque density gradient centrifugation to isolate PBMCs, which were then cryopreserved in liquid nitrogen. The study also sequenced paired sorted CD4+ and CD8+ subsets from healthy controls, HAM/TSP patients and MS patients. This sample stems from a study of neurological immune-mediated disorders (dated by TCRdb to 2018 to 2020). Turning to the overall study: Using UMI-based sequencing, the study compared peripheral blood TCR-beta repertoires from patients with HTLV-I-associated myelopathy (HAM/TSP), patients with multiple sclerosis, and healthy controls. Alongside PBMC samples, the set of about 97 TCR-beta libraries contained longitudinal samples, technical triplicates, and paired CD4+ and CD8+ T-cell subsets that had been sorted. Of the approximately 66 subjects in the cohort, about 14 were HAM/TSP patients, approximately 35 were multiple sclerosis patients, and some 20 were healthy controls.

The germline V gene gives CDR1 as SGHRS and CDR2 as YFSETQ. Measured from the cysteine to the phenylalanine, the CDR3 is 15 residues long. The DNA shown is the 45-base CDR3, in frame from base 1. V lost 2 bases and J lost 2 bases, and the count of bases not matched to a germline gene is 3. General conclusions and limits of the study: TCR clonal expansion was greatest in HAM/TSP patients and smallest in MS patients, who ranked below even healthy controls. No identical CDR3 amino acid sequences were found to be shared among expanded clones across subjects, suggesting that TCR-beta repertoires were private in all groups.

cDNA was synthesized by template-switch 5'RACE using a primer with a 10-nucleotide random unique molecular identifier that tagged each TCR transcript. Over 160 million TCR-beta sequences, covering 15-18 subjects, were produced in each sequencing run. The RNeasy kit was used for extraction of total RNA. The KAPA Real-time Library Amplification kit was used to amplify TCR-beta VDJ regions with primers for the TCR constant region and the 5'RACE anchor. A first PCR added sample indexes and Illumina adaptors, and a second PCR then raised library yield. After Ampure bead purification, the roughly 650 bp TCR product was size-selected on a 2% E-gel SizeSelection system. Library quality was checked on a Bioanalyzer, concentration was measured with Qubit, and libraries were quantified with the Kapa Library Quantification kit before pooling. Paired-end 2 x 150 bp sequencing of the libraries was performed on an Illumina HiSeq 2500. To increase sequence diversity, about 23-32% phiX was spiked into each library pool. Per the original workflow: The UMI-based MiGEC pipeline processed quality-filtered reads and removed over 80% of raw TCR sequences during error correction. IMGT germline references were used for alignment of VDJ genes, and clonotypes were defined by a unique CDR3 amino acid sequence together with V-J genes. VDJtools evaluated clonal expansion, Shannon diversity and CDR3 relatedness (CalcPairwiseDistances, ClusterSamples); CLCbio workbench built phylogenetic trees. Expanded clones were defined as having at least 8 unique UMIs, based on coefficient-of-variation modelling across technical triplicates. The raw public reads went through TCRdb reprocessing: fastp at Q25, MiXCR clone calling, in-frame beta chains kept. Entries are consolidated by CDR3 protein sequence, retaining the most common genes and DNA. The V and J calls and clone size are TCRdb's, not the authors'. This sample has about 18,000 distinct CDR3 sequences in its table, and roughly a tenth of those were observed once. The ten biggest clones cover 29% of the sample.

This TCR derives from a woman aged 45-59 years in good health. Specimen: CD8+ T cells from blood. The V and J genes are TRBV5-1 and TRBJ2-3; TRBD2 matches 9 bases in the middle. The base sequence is TGCGCCAGCAGCTTCGTAGCGGGGGTCACAGATACGCAGTATTTT. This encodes CASSFVAGVTDTQYF. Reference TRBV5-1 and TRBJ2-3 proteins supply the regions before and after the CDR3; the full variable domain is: KAGVTQTPRYLIKTRGQQVTLSCSPISGHRSVSWYQQTPGQGLQFLFEYFSETQRNKGNFPGRFSGRQFSNSRSEMNVSTLELGDSALYLCASSFVAGVTDTQYFGPGTRLTVL.